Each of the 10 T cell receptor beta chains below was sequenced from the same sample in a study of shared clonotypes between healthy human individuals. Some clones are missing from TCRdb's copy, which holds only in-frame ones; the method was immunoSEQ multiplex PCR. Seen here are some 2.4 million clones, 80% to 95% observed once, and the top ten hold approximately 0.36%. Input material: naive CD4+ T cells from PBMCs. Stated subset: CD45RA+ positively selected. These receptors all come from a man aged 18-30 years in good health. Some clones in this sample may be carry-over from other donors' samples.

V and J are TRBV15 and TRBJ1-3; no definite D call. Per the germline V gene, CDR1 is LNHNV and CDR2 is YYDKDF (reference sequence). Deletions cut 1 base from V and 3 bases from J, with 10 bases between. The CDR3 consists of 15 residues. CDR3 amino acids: CATSRGPLGGNTIYF. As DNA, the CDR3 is TGTGCCACCAGCAGAGGCCCCCTCGGTGGAAACACCATATATTTT.

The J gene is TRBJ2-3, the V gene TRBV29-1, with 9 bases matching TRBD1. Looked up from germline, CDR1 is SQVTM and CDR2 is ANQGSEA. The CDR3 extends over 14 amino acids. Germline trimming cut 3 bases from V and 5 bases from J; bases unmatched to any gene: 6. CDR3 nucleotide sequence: TGCAGCGTTGACCGGACAGGGGTGGGAGATACGCAGTATTTT. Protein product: CSVDRTGVGDTQYF.

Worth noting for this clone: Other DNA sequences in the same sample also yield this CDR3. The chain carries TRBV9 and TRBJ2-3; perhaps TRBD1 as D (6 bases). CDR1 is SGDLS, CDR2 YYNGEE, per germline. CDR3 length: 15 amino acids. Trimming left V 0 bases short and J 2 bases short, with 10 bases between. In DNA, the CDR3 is TGTGCCAGCAGCGTAGCTACAGGGACCACAGATACGCAGTATTTT. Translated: CASSVATGTTDTQYF. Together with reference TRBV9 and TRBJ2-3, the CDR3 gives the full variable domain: DSGVTQTPKHLITATGQRVTLRCSPRSGDLSVYWYQQSLDQGLQFLIQYYNGEERAKGNILERFSAQQFPDLHSELNLSSLELGDSALYFCASSVATGTTDTQYFGPGTRLTVL.

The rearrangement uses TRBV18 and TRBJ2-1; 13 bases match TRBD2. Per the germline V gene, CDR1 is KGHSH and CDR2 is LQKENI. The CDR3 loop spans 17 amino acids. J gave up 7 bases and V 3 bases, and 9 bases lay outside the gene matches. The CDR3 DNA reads TGTGCCAGCTCACCCGGACTAGCGGGAGCGGGGAGGAATGAGCAGTTCTTC. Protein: CASSPGLAGAGRNEQFF.

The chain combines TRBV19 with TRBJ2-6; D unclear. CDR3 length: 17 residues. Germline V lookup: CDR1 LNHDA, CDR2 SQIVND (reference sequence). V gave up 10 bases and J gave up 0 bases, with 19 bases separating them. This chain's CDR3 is CATTPRRSLSGANVLTF. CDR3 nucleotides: TGTGCCACCACTCCGCGGCGATCCCTCTCTGGGGCCAACGTCCTGACTTTC.

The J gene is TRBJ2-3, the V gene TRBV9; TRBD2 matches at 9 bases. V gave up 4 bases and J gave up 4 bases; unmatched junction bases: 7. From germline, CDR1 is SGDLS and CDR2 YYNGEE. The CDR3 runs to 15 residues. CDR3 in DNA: TGTGCCAGCAGCCCCAGCGGGAGGAGGGCAGATACGCAGTATTTT. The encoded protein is CASSPSGRRADTQYF.

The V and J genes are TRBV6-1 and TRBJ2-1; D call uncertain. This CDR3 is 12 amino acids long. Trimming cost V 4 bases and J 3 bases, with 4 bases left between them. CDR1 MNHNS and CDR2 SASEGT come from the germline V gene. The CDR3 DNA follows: TGTGCCAGCAGTGCTATCTACAATGAGCAGTTCTTC. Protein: CASSAIYNEQFF.

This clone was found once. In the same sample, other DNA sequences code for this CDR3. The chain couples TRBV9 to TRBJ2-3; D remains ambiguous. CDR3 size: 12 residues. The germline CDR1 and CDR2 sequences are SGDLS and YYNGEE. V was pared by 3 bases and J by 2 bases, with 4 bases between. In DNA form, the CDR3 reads TGTGCCAGCAGCGCTCTCACAGATACGCAGTATTTT. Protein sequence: CASSALTDTQYF. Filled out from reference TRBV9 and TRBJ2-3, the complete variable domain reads DSGVTQTPKHLITATGQRVTLRCSPRSGDLSVYWYQQSLDQGLQFLIQYYNGEERAKGNILERFSAQQFPDLHSELNLSSLELGDSALYFCASSALTDTQYFGPGTRLTVL.

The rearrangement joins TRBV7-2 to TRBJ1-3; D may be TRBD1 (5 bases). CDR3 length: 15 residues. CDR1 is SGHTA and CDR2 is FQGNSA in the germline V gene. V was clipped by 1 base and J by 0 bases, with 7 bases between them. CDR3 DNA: TGTGCCAGCAGCTTAGGGACAATCTCTGGAAACACCATATATTTT. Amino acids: CASSLGTISGNTIYF.

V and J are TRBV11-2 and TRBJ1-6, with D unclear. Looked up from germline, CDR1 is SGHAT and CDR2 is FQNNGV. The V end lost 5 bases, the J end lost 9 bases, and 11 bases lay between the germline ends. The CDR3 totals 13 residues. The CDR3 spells CASSPRTASPLHF. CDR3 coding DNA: TGTGCCAGCAGCCCGAGAACCGCTTCACCCCTCCACTTT.